The next 3 T cell receptor beta chains were all read from a single sample in a study of T cell responses to AZD1222 COVID-19 vaccine. The table came from immunoSEQ multiplex PCR; TCRdb's copy has only in-frame clones and leaves some out. The repertoire has 150,000 to 200,000 clones, around 90% of them found once; the top ten carry about 1.1%. The material sequenced was peripheral blood, taken 28 days after the second AZD1222 dose. Receptors were obtained from an adult who received the AZD1222 COVID-19 vaccine.

The chain couples TRBV10-1 to TRBJ1-4; no clear D. This CDR3 has 13 residues. Trimming took 5 bases from V and 8 from J, leaving 12 bases between them. The V gene's germline CDR1 is WNHNN and CDR2 SYGVQD (reference sequence). In DNA, the CDR3 is TGCGCCAGCAGTCCAGGAGGATCAGAAAAACTGTTTTTT. This gives the protein CASSPGGSEKLFF.

This clone is medium-sized in the sample. This sequence joins TRBV10-3 and TRBJ2-1; D tentatively reads TRBD1 or TRBD2 (5 bases each). The CDR3 spans 18 residues. CDR1 and CDR2 (germline): ENHRY, SYGVKD. Trimming removed 2 bases from V and 4 bases from J, with 21 bases in between. CDR3 in DNA: TGTGCCATCAGTGAGCCGACCGGGGCCAGCGCCGGATACAATGAGCAGTTCTTC. It encodes CAISEPTGASAGYNEQFF.

The chain carries TRBV12-3 or TRBV12-4 and TRBJ1-1; D remains ambiguous. This CDR3 has 12 residues. Trimming cost V 2 bases and J 4 bases, with 5 bases left between them. The DNA for the CDR3 is TGTGCCAGCAGTTTACTCCGCACTGAAGCTTTCTTT. Translated: CASSLLRTEAFF.